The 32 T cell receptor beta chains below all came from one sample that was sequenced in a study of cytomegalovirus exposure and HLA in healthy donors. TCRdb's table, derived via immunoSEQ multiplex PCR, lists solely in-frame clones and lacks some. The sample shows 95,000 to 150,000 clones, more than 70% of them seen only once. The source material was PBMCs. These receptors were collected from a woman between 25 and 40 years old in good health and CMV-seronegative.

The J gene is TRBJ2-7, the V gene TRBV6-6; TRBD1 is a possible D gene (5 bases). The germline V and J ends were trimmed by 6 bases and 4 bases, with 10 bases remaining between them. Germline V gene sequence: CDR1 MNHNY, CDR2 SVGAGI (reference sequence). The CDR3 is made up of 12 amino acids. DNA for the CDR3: TGTGCCAGCAGCGACAGTCTGTACGAGCAGTACTTC. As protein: CASSDSLYEQYF.

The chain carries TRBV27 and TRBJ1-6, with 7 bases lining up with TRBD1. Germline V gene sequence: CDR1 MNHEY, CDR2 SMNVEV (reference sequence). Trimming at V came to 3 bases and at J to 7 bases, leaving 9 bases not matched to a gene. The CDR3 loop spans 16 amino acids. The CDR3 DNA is TGTGCCAGCAGTTTTTTTTGGGACAGTCAGAATTCACCCCTCCACTTT. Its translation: CASSFFWDSQNSPLHF.

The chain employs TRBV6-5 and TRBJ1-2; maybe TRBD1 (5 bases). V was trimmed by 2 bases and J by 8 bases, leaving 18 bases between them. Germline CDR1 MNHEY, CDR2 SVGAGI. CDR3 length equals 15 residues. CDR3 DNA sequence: TGTGCCAGCAGTTACGTATCAGTAGGCCAGGGAGGCTACACCTTC. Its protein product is CASSYVSVGQGGYTF.

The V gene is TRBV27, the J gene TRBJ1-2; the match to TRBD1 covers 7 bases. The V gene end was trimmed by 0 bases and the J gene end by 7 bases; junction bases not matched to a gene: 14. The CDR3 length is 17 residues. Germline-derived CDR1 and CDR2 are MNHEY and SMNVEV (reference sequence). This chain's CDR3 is CASSLSIGGGAGFGYTF. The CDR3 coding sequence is TGTGCCAGCAGTTTATCGATAGGAGGGGGCGCGGGATTTGGCTACACCTTC.

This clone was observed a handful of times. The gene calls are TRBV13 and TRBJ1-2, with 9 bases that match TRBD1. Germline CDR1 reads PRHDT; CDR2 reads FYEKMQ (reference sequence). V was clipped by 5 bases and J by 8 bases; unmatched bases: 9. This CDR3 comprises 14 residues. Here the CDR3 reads CASSVRQGEGGYTF. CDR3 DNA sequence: TGTGCCAGCAGCGTTAGACAGGGGGAGGGCGGCTACACCTTC.

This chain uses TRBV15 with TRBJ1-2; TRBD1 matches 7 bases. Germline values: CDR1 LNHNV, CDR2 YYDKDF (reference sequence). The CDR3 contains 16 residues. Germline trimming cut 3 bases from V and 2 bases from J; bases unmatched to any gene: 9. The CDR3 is CATSRRGGRGNYGYTF. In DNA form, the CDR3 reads TGTGCCACCAGCAGGAGGGGCGGCAGGGGGAACTATGGCTACACCTTC.

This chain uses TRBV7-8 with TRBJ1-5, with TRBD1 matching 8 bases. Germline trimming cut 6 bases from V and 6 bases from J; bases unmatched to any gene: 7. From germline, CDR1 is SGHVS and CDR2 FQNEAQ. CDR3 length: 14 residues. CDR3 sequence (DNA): TGTGCCAGCAGGGGATCAGGGGGCCGTCAGCCCCAGCATTTT. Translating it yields CASRGSGGRQPQHF.

The CDR3 sequence is CASSSLAGRGTDTQYF. The CDR3 bases are TGTGCCAGCTCGTCTCTAGCGGGGCGAGGCACAGATACGCAGTATTTT. The chain recombines TRBV18 with TRBJ2-3, with 9 bases matching TRBD2. CDR1 is KGHSH and CDR2 is LQKENI in the germline V gene. The length of the CDR3 is 16 residues. Unmatched junction bases numbered 8, after V lost 6 bases and J lost 1 base.

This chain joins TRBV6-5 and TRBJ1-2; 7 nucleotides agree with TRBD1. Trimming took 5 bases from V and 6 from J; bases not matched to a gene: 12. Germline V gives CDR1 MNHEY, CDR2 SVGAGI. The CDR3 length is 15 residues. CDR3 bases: TGTGCCAGCAGTCCTCGCCGCGACAGGGAGAATGGCTACACCTTC. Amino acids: CASSPRRDRENGYTF.

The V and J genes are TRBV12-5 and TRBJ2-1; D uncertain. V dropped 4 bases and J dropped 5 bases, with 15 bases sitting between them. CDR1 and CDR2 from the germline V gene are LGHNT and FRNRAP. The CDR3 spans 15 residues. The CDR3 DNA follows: TGTGCTAGTGGTTCCTTCCTTTCCCGTCACAATGAGCAGTTCTTC. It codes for CASGSFLSRHNEQFF.

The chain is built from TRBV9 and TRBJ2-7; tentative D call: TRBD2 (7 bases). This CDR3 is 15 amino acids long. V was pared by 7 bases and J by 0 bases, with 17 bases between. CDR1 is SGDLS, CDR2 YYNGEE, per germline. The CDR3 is CASGPGGGASYEQYF. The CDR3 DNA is TGTGCCAGCGGTCCCGGTGGGGGGGCCTCCTACGAGCAGTACTTC.

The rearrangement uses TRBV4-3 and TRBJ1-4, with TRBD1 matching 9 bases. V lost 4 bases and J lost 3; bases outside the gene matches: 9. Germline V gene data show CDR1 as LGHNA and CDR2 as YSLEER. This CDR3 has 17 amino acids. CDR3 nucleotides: TGCGCCAGCAGCCCAGCCAAGCGGACAGGGGCTAATGAAAAACTGTTTTTT. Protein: CASSPAKRTGANEKLFF.

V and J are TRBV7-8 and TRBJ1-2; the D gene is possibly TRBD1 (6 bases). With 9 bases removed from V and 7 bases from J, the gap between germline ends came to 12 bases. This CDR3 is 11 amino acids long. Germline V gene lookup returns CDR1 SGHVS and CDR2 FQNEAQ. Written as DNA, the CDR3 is TGTGCCAGTAAACAGGGACCTGGCTACACCTTC. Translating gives CASKQGPGYTF. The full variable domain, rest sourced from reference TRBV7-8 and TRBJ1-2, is GAGVSQSPRYKVAKRGQDVALRCDPISGHVSLFWYQQALGQGPEFLTYFQNEAQLDKSGLPSDRFFAERPEGSVSTLKIQRTQQEDSAVYLCASKQGPGYTFGSGTRLTVV.

CDR3 sequence: CASSSGVAGKQFF. The CDR3 bases are TGTGCCAGCAGCTCCGGGGTAGCGGGTAAGCAGTTCTTC. The V and J genes are TRBV7-3 and TRBJ2-1; 7 positions agree with TRBD2. Per germline, CDR1 SGHTA and CDR2 FQGTGA. CDR3 size: 13 residues. V lost 4 bases, J lost 11 bases, and 8 bases stayed unmatched.

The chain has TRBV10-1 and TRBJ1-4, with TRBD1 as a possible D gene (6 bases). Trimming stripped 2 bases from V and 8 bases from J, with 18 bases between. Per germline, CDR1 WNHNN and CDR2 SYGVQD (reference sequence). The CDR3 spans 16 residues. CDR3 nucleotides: TGCGCCAGCAGTGAGGGCAGGGGACGACCAGGGGAAAAACTGTTTTTT. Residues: CASSEGRGRPGEKLFF.

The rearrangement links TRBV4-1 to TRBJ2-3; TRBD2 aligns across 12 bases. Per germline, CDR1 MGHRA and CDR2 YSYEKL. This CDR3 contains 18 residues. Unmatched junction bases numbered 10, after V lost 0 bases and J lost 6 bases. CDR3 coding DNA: TGCGCCAGCAGCCAAGATAAAGGGCTAGCGGGGGGGCGGGATACGCAGTATTTT. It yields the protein CASSQDKGLAGGRDTQYF.

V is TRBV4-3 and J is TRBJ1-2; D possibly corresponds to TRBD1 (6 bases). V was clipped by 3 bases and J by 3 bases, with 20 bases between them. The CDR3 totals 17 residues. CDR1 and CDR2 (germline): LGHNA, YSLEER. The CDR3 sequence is CASSHETNRATHYGYTF. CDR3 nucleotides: TGCGCCAGCAGCCACGAGACCAACAGGGCGACCCACTATGGCTACACCTTC.

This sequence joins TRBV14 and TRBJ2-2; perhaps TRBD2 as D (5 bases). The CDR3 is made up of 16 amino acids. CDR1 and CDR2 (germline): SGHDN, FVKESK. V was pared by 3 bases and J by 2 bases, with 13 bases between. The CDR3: CASSQTSGGNTGELFF. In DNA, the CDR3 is TGTGCCAGCAGCCAGACGAGCGGAGGTAACACCGGGGAGCTGTTTTTT.

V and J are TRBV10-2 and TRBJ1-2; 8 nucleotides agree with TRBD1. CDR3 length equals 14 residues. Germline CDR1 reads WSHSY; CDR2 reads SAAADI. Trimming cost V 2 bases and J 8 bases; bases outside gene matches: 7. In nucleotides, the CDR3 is TGCGCCAGCAGTGAGACAGGGGGTGGACAGGGCTACACCTTC. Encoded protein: CASSETGGGQGYTF.

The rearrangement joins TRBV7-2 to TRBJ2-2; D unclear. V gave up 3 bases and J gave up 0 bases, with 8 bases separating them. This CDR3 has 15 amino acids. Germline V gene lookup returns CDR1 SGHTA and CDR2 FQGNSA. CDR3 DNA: TGTGCCAGCAGCTTCGGGTTCGCGAACACCGGGGAGCTGTTTTTT. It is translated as CASSFGFANTGELFF.

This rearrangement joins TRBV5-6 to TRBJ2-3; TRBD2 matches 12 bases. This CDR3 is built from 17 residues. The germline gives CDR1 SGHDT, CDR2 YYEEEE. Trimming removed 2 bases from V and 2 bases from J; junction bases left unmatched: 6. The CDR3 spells CASSLTSGGRVTDTQYF. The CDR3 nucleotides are TGTGCCAGCAGCTTAACTAGCGGGGGGCGCGTCACAGATACGCAGTATTTT.

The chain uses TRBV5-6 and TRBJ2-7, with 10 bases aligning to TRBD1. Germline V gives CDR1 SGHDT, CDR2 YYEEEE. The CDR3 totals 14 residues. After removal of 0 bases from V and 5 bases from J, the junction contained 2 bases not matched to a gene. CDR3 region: CASSLADRGHEQYF. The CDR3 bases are TGTGCCAGCAGCTTGGCCGACAGGGGGCACGAGCAGTACTTC.

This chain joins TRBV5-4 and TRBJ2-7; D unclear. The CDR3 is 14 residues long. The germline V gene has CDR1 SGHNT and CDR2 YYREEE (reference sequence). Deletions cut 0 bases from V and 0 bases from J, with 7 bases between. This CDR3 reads CASSLERSSYEQYF. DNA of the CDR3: TGTGCCAGCAGCTTGGAAAGGAGCTCCTACGAGCAGTACTTC.

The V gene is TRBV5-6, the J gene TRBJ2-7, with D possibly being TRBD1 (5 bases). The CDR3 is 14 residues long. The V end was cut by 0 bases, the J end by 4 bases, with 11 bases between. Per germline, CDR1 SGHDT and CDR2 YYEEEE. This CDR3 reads CASSLGSGQYEQYF. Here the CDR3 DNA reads TGTGCCAGCAGCTTGGGGTCAGGACAATACGAGCAGTACTTC.

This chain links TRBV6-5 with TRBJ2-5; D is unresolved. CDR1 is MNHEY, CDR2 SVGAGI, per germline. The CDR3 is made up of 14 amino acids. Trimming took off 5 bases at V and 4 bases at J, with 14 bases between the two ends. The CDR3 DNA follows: TGTGCCAGCAGTCGCCACCAGGTCACAGAGACCCAGTACTTC. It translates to CASSRHQVTETQYF.

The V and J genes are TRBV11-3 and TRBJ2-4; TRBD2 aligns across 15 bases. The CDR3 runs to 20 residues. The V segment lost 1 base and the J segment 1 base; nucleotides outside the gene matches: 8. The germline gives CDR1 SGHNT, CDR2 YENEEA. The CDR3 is CASSLGPGLAGGMAKNIQYF. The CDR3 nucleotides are TGTGCCAGCAGCTTAGGCCCGGGACTAGCGGGGGGCATGGCCAAAAACATTCAGTACTTC. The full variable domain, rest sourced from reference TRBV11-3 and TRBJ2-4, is EAGVVQSPRYKIIEKKQPVAFWCNPISGHNTLYWYLQNLGQGPELLIRYENEEAVDDSQLPKDRFSAERLKGVDSTLKIQPAELGDSAVYLCASSLGPGLAGGMAKNIQYFGAGTRLSVL.

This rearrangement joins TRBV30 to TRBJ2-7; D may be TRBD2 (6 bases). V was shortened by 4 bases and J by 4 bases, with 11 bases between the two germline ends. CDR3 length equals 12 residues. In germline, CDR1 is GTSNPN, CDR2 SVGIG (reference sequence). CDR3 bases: TGTGCCTGGACCCCCGGGGGATACGAGCAGTACTTC. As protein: CAWTPGGYEQYF.

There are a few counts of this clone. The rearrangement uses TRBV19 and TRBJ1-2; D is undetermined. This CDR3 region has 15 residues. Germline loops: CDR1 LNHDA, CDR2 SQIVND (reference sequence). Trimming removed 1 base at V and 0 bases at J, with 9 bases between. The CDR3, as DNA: TGTGCCAGTAGTATAGTGCAGGCCCCTAACTATGGCTACACCTTC. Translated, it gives CASSIVQAPNYGYTF.

CDR3 sequence: CASSSGGGGPGELFF. The CDR3 coding sequence is TGTGCCAGCAGCTCAGGGGGCGGAGGGCCCGGGGAGCTGTTTTTT. This sequence joins TRBV7-9 and TRBJ2-2, with 8 bases matching TRBD1. With 4 bases clipped from V and 6 bases from J, the junction kept 7 bases outside the gene matches. CDR3 size: 15 residues. The V gene's germline CDR1 is SEHNR and CDR2 FQNEAQ (reference sequence).

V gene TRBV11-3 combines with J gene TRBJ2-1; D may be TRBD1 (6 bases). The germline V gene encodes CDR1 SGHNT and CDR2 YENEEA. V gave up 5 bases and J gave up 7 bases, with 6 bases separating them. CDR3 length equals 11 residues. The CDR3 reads CASSQGNEQFF. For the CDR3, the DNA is TGTGCCAGCAGCCAGGGGAATGAGCAGTTCTTC.

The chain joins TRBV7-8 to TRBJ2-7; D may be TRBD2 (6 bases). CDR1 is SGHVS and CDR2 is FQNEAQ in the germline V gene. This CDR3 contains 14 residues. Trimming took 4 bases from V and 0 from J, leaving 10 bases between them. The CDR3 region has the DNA TGTGCCAGCAGCTCAAAGCGGGTCTCCTACGAGCAGTACTTC. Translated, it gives CASSSKRVSYEQYF.

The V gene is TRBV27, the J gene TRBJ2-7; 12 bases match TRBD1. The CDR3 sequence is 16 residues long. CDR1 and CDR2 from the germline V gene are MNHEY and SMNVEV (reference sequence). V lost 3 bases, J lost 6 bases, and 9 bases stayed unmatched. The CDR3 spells CASSLSGTGGSGEQYF. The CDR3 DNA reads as TGTGCCAGCAGTTTGTCCGGGACAGGGGGCTCAGGCGAGCAGTACTTC.